The rows below give T cell receptor beta chains drawn from one sample of a study of blood T cell repertoires in COVID-19. The repertoire was sequenced with immunoSEQ multiplex PCR; TCRdb's copy has only in-frame clones and lacks some. Of approximately 240,000 clones listed, more than 75% were seen once; the top ten hold roughly 3%. The specimen was peripheral blood. The receptors originated from a woman aged 25 to 39 who had recovered from COVID-19. The CDR3 runs from the conserved cysteine through the conserved F or W. The D gene is left open where the match is weak. The size entry is marked missing in some rows and otherwise reads once, few, many or a size class.

- TRBJ1-5 - TRBV12-3/TRBV12-4 CASRRDIQPQHF TGTGCCAGCAGAAGGGACATTCAGCCCCAGCATTTT
- TRBJ2-7 - TRBV20-1 CSARVLYEQYF TGCAGTGCTAGAGTTCTCTACGAGCAGTACTTC
- TRBJ1-2 - TRBV5-4 CASSLAQVYGYTF TGTGCCAGCAGCTTGGCCCAGGTCTATGGCTACACCTTC
- TRBJ1-2 TRBD1 TRBV7-2 CASSYDRDGYTF TGTGCCAGCAGCTACGACAGGGACGGCTACACCTTC
- TRBJ2-7 - TRBV2 CASSDLTGFDEQYF TGTGCCAGCAGTGATCTCACAGGCTTCGACGAGCAGTACTTC
once TRBJ2-3 - TRBV2 CASSEVTDTQYF TGTGCCAGCAGTGAAGTAACAGATACGCAGTATTTT
- TRBJ1-1 TRBD1 TRBV9 CASSLDRLNTEAFF TGTGCCAGCAGCTTGGACAGGCTGAACACTGAAGCTTTCTTT
- TRBJ2-5 - TRBV10-1 CASSESSGQETQYF TGCGCCAGCAGTGAGTCTAGCGGACAAGAGACCCAGTACTTC
- TRBJ1-5 - TRBV18 CASSPWDSLNQPQHF TGTGCCAGCTCACCGTGGGACTCCCTAAATCAGCCCCAGCATTTT
once TRBJ2-7 TRBD1 TRBV11-2 CASSHEGAFHYEQYF TGTGCCAGCAGCCACGAGGGGGCCTTCCACTACGAGCAGTACTTC
- TRBJ1-1 TRBD1 TRBV5-1 CASSLAQGMGLNTEAFF TGCGCCAGCAGCTTGGCACAGGGGATGGGACTGAACACTGAAGCTTTCTTT
- TRBJ2-1 TRBD2 TRBV6-5 CASTLRGGVNEQFF TGTGCCAGCACCCTACGGGGGGGCGTGAATGAGCAGTTCTTC
- TRBJ2-1 TRBD2 TRBV7-9 CASSSYLAGGYNEQFF TGTGCCAGCAGCTCCTATCTAGCGGGGGGGTACAATGAGCAGTTCTTC
- TRBJ2-5 TRBD1 TRBV25-1 CASLTPGGETQYF TGTGCCAGCTTAACCCCAGGGGGAGAGACCCAGTACTTC
- TRBJ2-7 TRBD2 TRBV18 CASSPLDSGGSAGNEQYF TGTGCCAGCTCACCACTTGATAGCGGGGGGTCGGCCGGCAACGAGCAGTACTTC
- TRBJ1-2 - TRBV19 CASKPGHGSRSYGYTF TGTGCCTCCAAGCCGGGACATGGGTCTAGAAGCTATGGCTACACCTTC
- TRBJ2-5 TRBD1 TRBV6-5 CASSHDRGQIRTQYF TGTGCCAGCAGTCATGACAGGGGCCAGATAAGGACCCAGTACTTC
- TRBJ2-3 TRBD2 TRBV4-2 CASSQSPTSETDTQYF TGTGCCAGCAGTCAAAGCCCTACTAGCGAAACAGATACGCAGTATTTT
once TRBJ2-3 TRBD2 TRBV5-1 CASSPGLARTDTQYF TGCGCCAGCAGCCCGGGACTAGCCCGCACAGATACGCAGTATTTT
once TRBJ2-1 TRBD2 TRBV27 CASRPRRLAFNEQFF TGTGCCAGCAGACCTAGGAGACTAGCCTTCAATGAGCAGTTCTTC
- TRBJ2-2 - TRBV5-5 CASSLYGDTGELFF TGTGCCAGCAGCTTGTACGGAGACACCGGGGAGCTGTTTTTT
once TRBJ2-1 TRBD2 TRBV5-1 CASSLPSGSGGAYNEQFF TGCGCCAGCAGCTTGCCCTCCGGAAGCGGGGGAGCTTACAATGAGCAGTTCTTC
- TRBJ2-7 TRBD1 TRBV6-5 CAAWDSYYEQYF TGTGCCGCTTGGGACAGTTACTACGAGCAGTACTTC
- TRBJ1-3 - TRBV4-2 CASSRDLARGNTIYF TGTGCCAGCAGCCGAGATTTGGCCAGAGGAAACACCATATATTTT
- TRBJ2-7 TRBD1 TRBV19 CASSVTGQGSYEQYF TGTGCCAGTAGTGTAACGGGACAGGGGTCCTACGAGCAGTACTTC
- TRBJ2-7 - TRBV3-1/TRBV3-2 CASSPPRTMVAGNSYEQYF TGTGCCAGCAGCCCGCCCAGGACTATGGTTGCCGGGAACTCCTACGAGCAGTACTTC
- TRBJ1-2 - TRBV29-1 CSVGDPDRLDGGYTF TGCAGCGTTGGGGACCCCGACAGGTTGGATGGGGGCTACACCTTC
once TRBJ2-2 - TRBV7-2 CASSPGGNTGELFF TGTGCCAGCAGCCCCGGGGGGAACACCGGGGAGCTGTTTTTT
- TRBJ2-5 TRBD1 TRBV3-1/TRBV3-2 CASSPTSRGLETQYF TGTGCCAGCAGCCCAACTTCTAGGGGGCTAGAGACCCAGTACTTC
- TRBJ2-7 - TRBV19 CASSIGAGLSYEQYF TGTGCCAGTAGTATCGGCGCGGGGCTCTCCTACGAGCAGTACTTC
- TRBJ1-5 - TRBV4-3 CASSQLTGSNQPQHF TGCGCCAGCAGCCAGTTGACTGGAAGCAATCAGCCCCAGCATTTT
- TRBJ1-6 TRBD1 TRBV5-1 CASSPTDRASPLHF TGCGCCAGCAGCCCCACAGACAGGGCTTCACCCCTCCACTTT
once TRBJ2-7 - TRBV5-1 CASSSGLNSYEQYF TGCGCCAGCAGCTCCGGACTGAACTCCTACGAGCAGTACTTC
- TRBJ2-2 TRBD2 TRBV5-1 CASSWGPSGAGYGELFF TGCGCCAGCAGCTGGGGCCCTAGCGGGGCGGGCTACGGGGAGCTGTTTTTT
- TRBJ2-5 - TRBV6-5 CAIRGDRYQETQYF TGTGCCATTCGGGGAGACAGGTACCAAGAGACCCAGTACTTC
- TRBJ1-2 - TRBV30 CAGYTGYSGYTF TGTGCCGGATACACAGGGTATAGTGGCTACACCTTC
few TRBJ2-1 TRBD2 TRBV25-1 CATTLAGGPHEQFF TGTGCCACCACCTTAGCGGGGGGGCCGCATGAGCAGTTCTTC